This is a list of T cell receptor beta chains from one sample in a study of T cell responses to AZD1222 COVID-19 vaccine. Generated by immunoSEQ multiplex PCR, the TCRdb table keeps only in-frame clones and is missing some. The sample includes around 140,000 clones, about 92% seen only once; the top ten take over 7.5%. The input for sequencing was peripheral blood, taken on day 0 of AZD1222 vaccination. These receptors came from an adult in good health. The CDR3 runs from the conserved cysteine through the conserved F or W. D genes are given only for firm matches. A row's size may be missing; if present it is once, few, many or a size class.

cdr3_length d_call j_call clone_size v_call cdr3_aa cdr3_nt
14 TRBD1 TRBJ2-7 - TRBV11-2 CASSLGDRSTEQYF TGTGCCAGCAGCTTAGGGGACAGGTCTACGGAGCAGTACTTC
13 - TRBJ1-5 - TRBV9 CASGGGGNQPQHF TGTGCCTCAGGAGGGGGAGGCAATCAGCCCCAGCATTTT
15 - TRBJ1-2 - TRBV6-6 CATSWGDRTNYGYTF TGTGCCACCTCTTGGGGGGACCGTACTAACTATGGCTACACCTTC
13 - TRBJ2-7 - TRBV29-1 CSVARGDTYEQYF TGCAGCGTTGCCCGGGGTGACACCTACGAGCAGTACTTC
13 - TRBJ1-6 once TRBV19 CASNGLNNSPLHF TGTGCCAGTAATGGTCTCAATAATTCACCCCTCCACTTT
20 TRBD1 TRBJ2-1 - TRBV6-2/TRBV6-3 CASSYITGTGYHRTYNEQFF TGTGCCAGCAGTTACATTACCGGGACAGGGTATCACCGCACCTACAATGAGCAGTTCTTC
13 - TRBJ2-7 - TRBV5-1 CASSHPGFYEQYF TGCGCCAGCAGCCACCCCGGGTTCTACGAGCAGTACTTC
14 - TRBJ1-1 once TRBV5-5 CASSSIASGTEAFF TGTGCCAGCAGCTCGATAGCCTCCGGCACTGAAGCTTTCTTT
13 - TRBJ1-2 - TRBV27 CASSRGLGYGHTF TGTGCCAGCAGTCGGGGACTCGGGTATGGCCACACCTTC
14 - TRBJ2-3 - TRBV10-3 CAIRTSGETDTQYF TGTGCCATCAGGACCTCAGGGGAAACAGATACGCAGTATTTT
13 - TRBJ1-1 - TRBV27 CASRDSINTEAFF TGTGCCAGCAGAGACAGCATAAACACTGAAGCTTTCTTT
15 - TRBJ1-2 - TRBV6-2/TRBV6-3 CASSPTREDGYGYTF TGTGCCAGCAGTCCCACCCGTGAGGACGGCTATGGCTACACCTTC
15 - TRBJ1-2 - TRBV6-1 CASSERAIANYGYTF TGTGCCAGCAGTGAGAGAGCGATCGCTAACTATGGCTACACCTTC
15 - TRBJ1-1 - TRBV7-2 CASSLDPGLNTEAFF TGTGCCAGCAGCTTAGACCCGGGATTAAACACTGAAGCTTTCTTT
14 - TRBJ2-7 - TRBV28 CASSFPGHDYEQYF TGTGCCAGCAGTTTTCCGGGACACGACTACGAGCAGTACTTC
14 - TRBJ1-2 - TRBV6-5 CASSYIDRAYGYTF TGTGCCAGCAGTTACATCGACCGAGCCTATGGCTACACCTTC
14 - TRBJ2-7 few TRBV6-5 CASSYLGGADEQYF TGTGCCAGCAGTTATCTAGGAGGGGCTGACGAGCAGTACTTC
13 - TRBJ1-1 - TRBV4-3 CASSQAGNTEAFF TGCGCCAGCAGCCAAGCTGGGAACACTGAAGCTTTCTTT
14 TRBD1 TRBJ1-3 - TRBV30 CAWSAGGSGNTIYF TGTGCCTGGAGTGCAGGGGGCTCTGGAAACACCATATATTTT
14 - TRBJ1-2 - TRBV2 CASNKEAGSYGYTF TGTGCCAGCAATAAAGAGGCAGGGAGTTATGGCTACACCTTC
12 - TRBJ2-2 - TRBV27 CASSLTGGELFF TGTGCCAGCAGTTTAACAGGGGGGGAGCTGTTTTTT
16 - TRBJ2-1 - TRBV7-3 CASSPGWGAANNEQFF TGTGCCAGCAGCCCAGGGTGGGGGGCCGCTAATAATGAGCAGTTCTTC
14 - TRBJ2-1 - TRBV30 CAWSLGSSYNEQFF TGTGCCTGGAGTCTGGGGAGCTCCTACAATGAGCAGTTCTTC
15 TRBD1 TRBJ1-3 - TRBV9 CASSVAPGGGNTIYF TGTGCCAGCAGCGTAGCGCCAGGGGGTGGAAACACCATATATTTT
14 - TRBJ1-5 - TRBV3-1/TRBV3-2 CASSPDIANQPQHF TGTGCCAGCAGCCCGGACATTGCGAATCAGCCCCAGCATTTT
15 TRBD1 TRBJ1-1 few TRBV28 CASTMDRGMNTEAFF TGTGCCAGCACTATGGACAGGGGCATGAACACTGAAGCTTTCTTT
14 TRBD1 TRBJ1-5 - TRBV3-1/TRBV3-2 CASSLGQGNQPQHF TGTGCCAGCAGTCTCGGACAGGGAAATCAGCCCCAGCATTTT
15 TRBD2 TRBJ2-5 - TRBV27 CASSYSKTSAETQYF TGTGCCAGCAGTTACTCGAAGACTAGCGCGGAGACCCAGTACTTC
15 TRBD1 TRBJ1-3 - TRBV5-4 CASSATGISGNTIYF TGTGCCAGCAGCGCGACAGGGATCTCTGGAAACACCATATATTTT
15 TRBD2 TRBJ2-1 - TRBV7-9 CASSTRGAYVDEQFF TGTGCCAGCAGCACGCGGGGGGCCTACGTCGATGAGCAGTTCTTC
16 - TRBJ2-1 - TRBV27 CASRISRDGLYNEQFF TGTGCCAGCAGAATCAGCCGGGACGGTTTGTACAATGAGCAGTTCTTC
17 TRBD1 TRBJ1-2 - TRBV7-9 CASSLAVGTARIYGYTF TGTGCCAGCAGCTTAGCGGTCGGGACAGCGAGGATCTATGGCTACACCTTC
14 TRBD1 TRBJ1-1 - TRBV6-5 CASIPRTGNTEAFF TGTGCCAGCATTCCCCGGACAGGAAACACTGAAGCTTTCTTT
15 - TRBJ2-3 - TRBV28 CASSFATTDSGTQYF TGTGCCAGCAGTTTCGCTACCACTGATTCGGGGACGCAGTATTTT
13 TRBD1 TRBJ1-5 - TRBV30 CAWSDRVGQPQHF TGTGCCTGGAGCGACAGGGTTGGCCAGCCCCAGCATTTT
13 - TRBJ2-5 - TRBV14 CASRPRARETQYF TGTGCCAGCAGACCCCGGGCAAGGGAGACCCAGTACTTC
12 - TRBJ1-2 - TRBV25-1 CASSSSYYGYTF TGTGCCAGCAGTTCCAGCTACTATGGCTACACCTTC
13 - TRBJ1-1 - TRBV18 CASSRTNRDGAFF TGTGCCAGCTCACGGACGAACCGGGACGGAGCTTTCTTT
11 - TRBJ1-5 - TRBV28 CASSFNQPQHF TGTGCCAGCAGTTTTAACCAGCCCCAGCATTTT
16 - TRBJ2-3 - TRBV4-1 CASSQVLSPGTDTQYF TGCGCCAGCAGCCAAGTACTGAGCCCTGGCACAGATACGCAGTATTTT
14 - TRBJ2-7 once TRBV27 CASSPTRNSYEQYF TGTGCCAGCAGTCCCACACGGAACTCCTACGAGCAGTACTTC
13 - TRBJ1-1 - TRBV21-1 CASSNMFNTEAFF TGTGCCAGCAGCAATATGTTCAACACTGAAGCTTTCTTT
14 - TRBJ1-1 - TRBV9 CASSATGGNTEAFF TGTGCCAGCAGCGCGACCGGGGGAAACACTGAAGCTTTCTTT
14 - TRBJ1-2 once TRBV5-1 CASSLDGDTYGYTF TGCGCCAGCAGCTTAGACGGCGATACCTATGGCTACACCTTC
16 TRBD1 TRBJ1-2 - TRBV10-2 CASSEWGTGGSYGYTF TGCGCCAGCAGTGAGTGGGGGACAGGGGGAAGCTATGGCTACACCTTC
13 - TRBJ2-1 - TRBV19 CASSIGLDNEQFF TGTGCCAGTAGCATTGGGCTAGACAATGAGCAGTTCTTC
17 - TRBJ2-4 - TRBV7-2 CASSLAGGGLAKNIQYF TGTGCCAGCAGCTTAGCGGGGGGCGGCCTAGCCAAAAACATTCAGTACTTC
16 - TRBJ1-2 - TRBV19 CASSMGWDRAAYGYTF TGTGCCAGTAGTATGGGATGGGACCGCGCAGCGTATGGCTACACCTTC
13 - TRBJ1-1 - TRBV7-9 CAGYGGMVTEAFF TGTGCCGGCTACGGGGGGATGGTCACTGAAGCTTTCTTT
15 - TRBJ1-6 - TRBV3-1/TRBV3-2 CASSQSLKTDSPLHF TGTGCCAGCAGCCAAAGTCTTAAAACGGATTCACCCCTCCACTTT
14 - TRBJ1-1 - TRBV3-1/TRBV3-2 CASSQEGQILQAFF TGTGCCAGCAGCCAAGAAGGGCAAATTCTTCAAGCTTTCTTT
12 - TRBJ2-7 - TRBV28 CASSPSSYEQYF TGTGCCAGCAGCCCGAGCTCCTACGAGCAGTACTTC